This entry features one TCR beta chain sequence. The source of the sample is a study of T-cell reconstitution after alpha-beta-depleted transplantation in children. Preparation of the TCRbeta library used unique molecular identifiers. TCRdb redid the calling of the PCR reads with MiXCR, one entry per CDR3 protein. The data show 440,000 or so distinct CDR3 sequences, about a tenth seen once. The CDR3 contains 15 residues. Germline V gene data show CDR1 as DFQATT and CDR2 as SNEGSKA (reference sequence). V usage is TRBV20-1 and J usage is TRBJ2-2; 11 nucleotides match TRBD2. This receptor was identified in a human donor who donated a stem cell graft to a child with acute myeloid leukemia. The sample here was PBMCs from the stem cell graft donor, taken from the stem cell graft. Here the CDR3 DNA reads TGCAGGGAGCCGACTAGCGGGACGCACACCGGGGAGCTGTTTTTT. As protein: CREPTSGTHTGELFF.